This paragraph covers one T cell receptor (beta chain) sequence. TCRdb keeps only in-frame clones here, not all; method: immunoSEQ multiplex PCR. The sample lists around 200,000 clones, approximately 84% seen once, with roughly 4.1% in the top ten. The length of the CDR3 is 14 residues. The ends were cut back, 6 bases at V and 0 bases at J, with 11 bases in the middle. Germline lookup yields CDR1 MNHEY and CDR2 SVGAGI. These data are taken from a study of blood T cell repertoires in COVID-19. The chain is built from TRBV6-5 and TRBJ1-2; a possible D gene is TRBD1 (5 bases). The material sequenced was peripheral blood. This TCR derives from a man in his forties or fifties with acute or convalescent COVID-19. The CDR3 region is CASREGYANYGYTF. CDR3 coding DNA: TGTGCCAGCAGGGAGGGGTACGCTAACTATGGCTACACCTTC.